Reported below is one T cell receptor (beta chain). These data come from a study of blood T cell repertoires in COVID-19. Study information: Italy, Spain and the United States were the sources of the convalescent and acute COVID-19 samples. From T cells, B-cell-depleted T cells, or PBMCs came the material, which was cDNA or gDNA.

In the original processing: Estimation of nucleated cell counts was performed using reference gene primer amplification. Assay used: immunoSEQ multiplex PCR; TCRdb lists only in-frame clones, some missing. The DNA gave D and trimming, while V, J and clone size come from that table. The sample holds around 140,000 clones; 88% are singletons and the top ten take more than 2%. Germline loops: CDR1 MNHEY, CDR2 SMNVEV (reference sequence). V lost 5 bases to trimming and J lost 7 bases, with 8 bases between them. This CDR3 region has 11 residues. The sequenced sample consisted of peripheral blood. The receptor was isolated from a man between 65 and 85 years old with active COVID-19. This chain links TRBV27 with TRBJ1-1, with D possibly TRBD1 on 6 matching bases. CDR3 residues: CASSRGIEAFF. DNA for the CDR3: TGTGCCAGCAGTAGGGGGATTGAAGCTTTCTTT.